This TCR beta chain was profiled in a study of Ad26.COV2.S vaccination and SARS-CoV-2 variants. The treatment was: roughly 18 received Ad26.COV2.S at low or high dose, single or two shots; several received placebo; per-sample allocation not given. The investigators took samples on day 63 after the first vaccine or placebo injection. The data were produced by immunoSEQ multiplex PCR, yet TCRdb's version contains in-frame clones alone and is incomplete. This sample yields some 500,000 clones, of which roughly 87% are seen a single time; just over 2.5% belongs to the top ten. Between the trimmed V and J ends, which lost 11 bases and 5 bases, there was a span of 17 bases. CDR1 and CDR2 (germline): LGHNA, YSLEER. The CDR3 contains 13 residues. This clone has more than one count but fewer than ten.

The chain couples TRBV4-3 to TRBJ2-3; D unresolved. The sequenced sample was peripheral blood, obtained in a trial of Ad26.COV2.S vaccine versus placebo. The receptor's source is a person aged 18-65 years who received the Ad26.COV2.S COVID-19 vaccine or a placebo. CDR3 residues: CASAGYDGDTQYF. As DNA, the CDR3 is TGCGCCTCCGCCGGCTACGACGGAGATACGCAGTATTTT.